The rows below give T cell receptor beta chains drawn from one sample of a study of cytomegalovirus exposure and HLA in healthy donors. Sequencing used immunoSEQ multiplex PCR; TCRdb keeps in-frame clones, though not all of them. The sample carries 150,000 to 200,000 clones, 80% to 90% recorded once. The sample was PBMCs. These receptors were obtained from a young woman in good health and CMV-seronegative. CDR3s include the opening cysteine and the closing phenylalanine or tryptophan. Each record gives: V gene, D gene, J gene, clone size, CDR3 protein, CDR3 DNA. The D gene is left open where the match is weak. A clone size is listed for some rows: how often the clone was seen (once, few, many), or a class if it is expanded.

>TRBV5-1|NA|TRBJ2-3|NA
CASCSGADTQYF
TGCGCCAGCTGTTCGGGTGCAGATACGCAGTATTTT
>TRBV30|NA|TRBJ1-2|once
CAWTRFGNYGYTF
TGTGCCTGGACCCGATTTGGCAACTATGGCTACACCTTC
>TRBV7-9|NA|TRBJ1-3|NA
CASSLGLGAAGNTIYF
TGTGCCAGCAGCTTAGGGTTGGGGGCTGCTGGAAACACCATATATTTT
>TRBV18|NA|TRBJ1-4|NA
CASSADSNEKLFF
TGTGCCAGCTCAGCGGACAGTAATGAAAAACTGTTTTTT
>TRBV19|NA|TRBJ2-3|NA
CASGERAGTQYF
TGTGCCAGTGGAGAGAGGGCGGGTACGCAGTATTTT
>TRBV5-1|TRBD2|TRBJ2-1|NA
CASSSPNSTSGRAGQFF
TGCGCCAGCAGCTCTCCCAACTCTACTAGCGGGAGGGCCGGTCAGTTCTTC
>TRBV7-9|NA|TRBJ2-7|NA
CASSFQDSSYEQYF
TGTGCCAGCAGCTTCCAGGATAGCTCCTACGAGCAGTACTTC
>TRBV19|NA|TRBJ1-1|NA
CASSLRGGTEAFF
TGTGCCAGTAGTCTCAGGGGTGGCACTGAAGCTTTCTTT
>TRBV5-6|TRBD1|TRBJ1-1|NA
CASSYRGQVTEAFF
TGTGCCAGCAGCTACAGGGGGCAGGTCACTGAAGCTTTCTTT
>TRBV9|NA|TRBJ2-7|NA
CASSPQGRSYEQYF
TGTGCCAGCAGCCCCCAGGGGAGAAGCTACGAGCAGTACTTC
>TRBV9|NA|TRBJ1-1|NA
CASSVDGRRGGIFEAFF
TGTGCCAGCAGCGTCGACGGCCGGAGGGGGGGAATCTTTGAAGCTTTCTTT